This T cell receptor beta chain stems from a study of memory CD4+ T cells and cytomegalovirus serostatus. Study findings and constraints: The CMV-associated TCR signature appears largely within the CD4+ memory repertoire. A US-trained random forest predicted CMV serostatus with median AUC roughly 0.91.

A word on this clone: Its antigen remains unidentified.

Some clones are missing from TCRdb's copy, which holds only in-frame ones; the method was immunoSEQ multiplex PCR. Of about 59,000 clones detected, about 81% appear once; the ten largest clones hold around 1.1%. Single viable CD3+CD4+CD8-CD45RO+ cells were sorted as the memory CD4+ T cells. Serostatus was set by detecting CMV pp150, pp28, p38, p52 IgG. This CDR3 region has 13 residues. Between the trimmed V and J ends, which lost 6 bases and 5 bases, there was a span of 13 bases. Germline loops: CDR1 MDHEN, CDR2 SYDVKM. The chain uses TRBV28 and TRBJ2-5; possibly TRBD2 for D (5 bases). The TCR was taken from an adult in good health and CMV-seronegative. Sequencing input: memory CD4+ T cells from blood. CDR3 in amino acids: CASRPTRGETQYF. In DNA, the CDR3 is TGTGCCAGCAGGCCCACCCGCGGGGAGACCCAGTACTTC.